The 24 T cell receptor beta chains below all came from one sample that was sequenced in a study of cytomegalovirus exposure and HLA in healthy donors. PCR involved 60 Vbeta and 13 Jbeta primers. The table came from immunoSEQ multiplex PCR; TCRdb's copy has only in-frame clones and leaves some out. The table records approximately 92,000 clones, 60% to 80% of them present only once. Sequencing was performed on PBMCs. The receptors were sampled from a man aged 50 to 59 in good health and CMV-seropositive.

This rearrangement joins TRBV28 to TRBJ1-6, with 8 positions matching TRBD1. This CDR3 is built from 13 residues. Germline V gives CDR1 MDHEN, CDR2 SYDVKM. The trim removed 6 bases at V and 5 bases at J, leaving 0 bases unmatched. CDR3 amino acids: CASRTGDNSPLHF. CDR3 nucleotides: TGTGCCAGCAGGACAGGGGATAATTCACCCCTCCACTTT.

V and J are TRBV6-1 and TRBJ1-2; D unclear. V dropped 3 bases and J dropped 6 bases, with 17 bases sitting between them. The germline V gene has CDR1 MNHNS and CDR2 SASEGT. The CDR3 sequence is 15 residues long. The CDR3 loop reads CASSEPVLYGDGYTF. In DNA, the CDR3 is TGTGCCAGCAGTGAGCCCGTACTCTACGGGGATGGCTACACCTTC.

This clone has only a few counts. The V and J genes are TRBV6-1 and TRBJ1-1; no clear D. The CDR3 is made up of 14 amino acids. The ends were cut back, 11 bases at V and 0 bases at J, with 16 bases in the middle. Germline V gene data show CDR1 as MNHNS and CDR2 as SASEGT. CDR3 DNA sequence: TGTGCCGCGGGTAGTAGACATCTGAACACTGAAGCTTTCTTT. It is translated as CAAGSRHLNTEAFF.

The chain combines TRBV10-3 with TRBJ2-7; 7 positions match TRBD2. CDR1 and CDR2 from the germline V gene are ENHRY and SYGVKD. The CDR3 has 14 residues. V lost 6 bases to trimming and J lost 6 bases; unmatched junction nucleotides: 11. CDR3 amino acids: CAISAGTIAFEQYF. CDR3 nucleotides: TGTGCCATCAGCGCCGGGACTATTGCCTTCGAGCAGTACTTC.

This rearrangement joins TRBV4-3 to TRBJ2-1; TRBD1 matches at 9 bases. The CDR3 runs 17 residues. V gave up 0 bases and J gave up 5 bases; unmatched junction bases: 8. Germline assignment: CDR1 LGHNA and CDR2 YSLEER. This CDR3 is CASSQDRGDRDDNEQFF. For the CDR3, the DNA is TGCGCCAGCAGCCAAGATCGGGGGGACAGGGACGACAATGAGCAGTTCTTC.

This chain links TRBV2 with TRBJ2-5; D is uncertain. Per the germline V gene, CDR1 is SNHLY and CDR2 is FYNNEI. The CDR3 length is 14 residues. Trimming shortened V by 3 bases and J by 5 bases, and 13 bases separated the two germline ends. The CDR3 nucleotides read TGTGCCAGCAGTGATTGGGCAACTGGCGAGACCCAGTACTTC. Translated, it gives CASSDWATGETQYF.

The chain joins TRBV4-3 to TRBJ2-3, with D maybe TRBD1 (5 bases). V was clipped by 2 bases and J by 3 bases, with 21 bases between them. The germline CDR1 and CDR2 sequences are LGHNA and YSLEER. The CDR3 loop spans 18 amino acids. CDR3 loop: CASSQTGRFREGTDTQYF. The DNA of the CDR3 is TGCGCCAGCAGCCAAACAGGTCGGTTCAGGGAAGGGACAGATACGCAGTATTTT.

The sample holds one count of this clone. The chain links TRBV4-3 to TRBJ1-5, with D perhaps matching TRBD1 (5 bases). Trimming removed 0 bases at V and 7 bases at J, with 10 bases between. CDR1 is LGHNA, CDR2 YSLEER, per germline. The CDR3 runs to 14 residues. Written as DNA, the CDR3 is TGCGCCAGCAGCCAAGAAGGGGTCGGCCAGCCCCAGCATTTT. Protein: CASSQEGVGQPQHF.

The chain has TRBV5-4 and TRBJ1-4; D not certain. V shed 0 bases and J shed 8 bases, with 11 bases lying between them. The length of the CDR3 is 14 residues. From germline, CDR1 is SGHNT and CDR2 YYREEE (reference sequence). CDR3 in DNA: TGTGCCAGCAGCTTGGGAGGGATTGGGGAAAAACTGTTTTTT. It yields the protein CASSLGGIGEKLFF.

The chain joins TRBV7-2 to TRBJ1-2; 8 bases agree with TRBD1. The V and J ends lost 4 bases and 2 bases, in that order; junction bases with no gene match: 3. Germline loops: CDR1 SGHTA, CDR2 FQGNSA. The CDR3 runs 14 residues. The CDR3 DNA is TGTGCCAGCAGCTCCGCAGGGGGCAACTATGGCTACACCTTC. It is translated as CASSSAGGNYGYTF.

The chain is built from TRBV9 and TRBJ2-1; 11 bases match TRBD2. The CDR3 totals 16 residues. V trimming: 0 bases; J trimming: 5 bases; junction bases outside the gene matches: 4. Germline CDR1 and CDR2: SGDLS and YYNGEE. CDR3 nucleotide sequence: TGTGCCAGCAGCGTAGGACTAGCGGGGACCCACAATGAGCAGTTCTTC. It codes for CASSVGLAGTHNEQFF.

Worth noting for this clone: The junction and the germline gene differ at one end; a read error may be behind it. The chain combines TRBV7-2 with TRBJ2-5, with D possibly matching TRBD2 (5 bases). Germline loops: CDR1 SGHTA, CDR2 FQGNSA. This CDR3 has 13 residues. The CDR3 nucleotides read TGTGCGAGCAGCTTACTAGTTCTAGAGACCCAGTACTTC. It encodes CASSLLVLETQYF.

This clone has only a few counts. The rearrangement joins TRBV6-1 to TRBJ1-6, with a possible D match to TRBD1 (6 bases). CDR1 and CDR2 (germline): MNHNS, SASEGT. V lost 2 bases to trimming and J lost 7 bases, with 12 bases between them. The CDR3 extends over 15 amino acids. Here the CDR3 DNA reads TGTGCCAGCAGTGAATACAGGGCGGAGAATTCACCCCTCCACTTT. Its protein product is CASSEYRAENSPLHF.

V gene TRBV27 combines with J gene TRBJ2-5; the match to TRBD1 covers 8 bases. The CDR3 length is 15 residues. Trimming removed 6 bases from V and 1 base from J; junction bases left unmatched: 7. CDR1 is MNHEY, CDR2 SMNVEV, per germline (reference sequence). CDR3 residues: CASSTRQGFQETQYF. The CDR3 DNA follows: TGTGCCAGCAGCACCAGACAGGGGTTCCAAGAGACCCAGTACTTC.

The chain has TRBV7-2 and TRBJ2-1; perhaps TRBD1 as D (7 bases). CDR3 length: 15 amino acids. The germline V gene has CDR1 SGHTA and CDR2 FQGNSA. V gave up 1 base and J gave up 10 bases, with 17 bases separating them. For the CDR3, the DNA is TGTGCCAGCAGCTTAGGACAGGGAGGAATGTTAGAGCAGTTCTTC. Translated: CASSLGQGGMLEQFF.

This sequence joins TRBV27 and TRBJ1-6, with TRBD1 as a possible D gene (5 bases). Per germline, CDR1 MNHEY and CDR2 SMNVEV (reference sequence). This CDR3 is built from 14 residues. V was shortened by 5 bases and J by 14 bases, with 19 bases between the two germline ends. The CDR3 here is CASSTKLGRGALHF. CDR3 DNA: TGTGCCAGCAGTACAAAGTTGGGGCGGGGGGCCCTCCACTTT.

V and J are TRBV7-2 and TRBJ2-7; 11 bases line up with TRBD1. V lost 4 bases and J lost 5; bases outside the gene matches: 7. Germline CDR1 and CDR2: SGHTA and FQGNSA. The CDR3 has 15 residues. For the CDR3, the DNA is TGTGCCAGCAGCTACTCCGGGACAGGGGGTGACGAGCAGTACTTC. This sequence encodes CASSYSGTGGDEQYF.

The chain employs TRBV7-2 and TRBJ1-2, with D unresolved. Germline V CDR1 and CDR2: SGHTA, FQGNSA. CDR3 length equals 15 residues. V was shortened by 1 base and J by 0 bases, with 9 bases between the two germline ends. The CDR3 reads CASSLGVETNYGYTF. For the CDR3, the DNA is TGTGCCAGCAGCTTAGGCGTGGAGACTAACTATGGCTACACCTTC.

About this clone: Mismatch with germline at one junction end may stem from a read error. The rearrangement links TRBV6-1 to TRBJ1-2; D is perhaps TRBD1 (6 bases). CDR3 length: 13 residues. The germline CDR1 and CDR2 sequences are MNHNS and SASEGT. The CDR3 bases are TGTGCCAGCAGAGGGACATTAACCTATGGCTACCCCTTC. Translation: CASRGTLTYGYPF.

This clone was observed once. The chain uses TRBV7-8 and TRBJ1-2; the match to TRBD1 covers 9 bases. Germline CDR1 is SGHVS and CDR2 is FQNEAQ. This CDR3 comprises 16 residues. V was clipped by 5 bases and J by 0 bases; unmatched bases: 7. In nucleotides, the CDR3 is TGTGCCAGCAGCCCCCGGACAGGGGACCCTAACTATGGCTACACCTTC. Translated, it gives CASSPRTGDPNYGYTF.

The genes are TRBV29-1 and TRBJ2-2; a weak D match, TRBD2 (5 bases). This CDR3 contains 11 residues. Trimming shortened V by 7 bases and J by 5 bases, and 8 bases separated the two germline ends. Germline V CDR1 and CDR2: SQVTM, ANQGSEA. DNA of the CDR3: TGCAGCGCGGGATTGACCGGGGAGCTGTTTTTT. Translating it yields CSAGLTGELFF.

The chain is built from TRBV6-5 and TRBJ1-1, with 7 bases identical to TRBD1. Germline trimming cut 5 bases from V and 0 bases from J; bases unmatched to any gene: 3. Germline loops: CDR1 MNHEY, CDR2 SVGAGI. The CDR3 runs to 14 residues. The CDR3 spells CASSITGVNTEAFF. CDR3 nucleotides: TGTGCCAGCAGTATCACAGGGGTGAACACTGAAGCTTTCTTT.

For the CDR3, the DNA is TGCACCAGCAGCCTGGGACTAGCGGGGGGGCCAGAGACCCAGTACTTC. As protein: CTSSLGLAGGPETQYF. The gene calls are TRBV1 and TRBJ2-5; the table's D call of TRBD2 was not tested on the DNA. TRBV1 is labeled a pseudogene. This CDR3 spans 16 amino acids.

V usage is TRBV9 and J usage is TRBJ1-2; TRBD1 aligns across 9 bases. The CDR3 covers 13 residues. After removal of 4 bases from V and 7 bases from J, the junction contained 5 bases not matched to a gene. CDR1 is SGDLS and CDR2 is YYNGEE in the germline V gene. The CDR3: CASSRRTGVGYTF. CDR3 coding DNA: TGTGCCAGCAGCCGACGGACAGGGGTTGGCTACACCTTC. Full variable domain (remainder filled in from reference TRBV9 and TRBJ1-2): DSGVTQTPKHLITATGQRVTLRCSPRSGDLSVYWYQQSLDQGLQFLIQYYNGEERAKGNILERFSAQQFPDLHSELNLSSLELGDSALYFCASSRRTGVGYTFGSGTRLTVV.